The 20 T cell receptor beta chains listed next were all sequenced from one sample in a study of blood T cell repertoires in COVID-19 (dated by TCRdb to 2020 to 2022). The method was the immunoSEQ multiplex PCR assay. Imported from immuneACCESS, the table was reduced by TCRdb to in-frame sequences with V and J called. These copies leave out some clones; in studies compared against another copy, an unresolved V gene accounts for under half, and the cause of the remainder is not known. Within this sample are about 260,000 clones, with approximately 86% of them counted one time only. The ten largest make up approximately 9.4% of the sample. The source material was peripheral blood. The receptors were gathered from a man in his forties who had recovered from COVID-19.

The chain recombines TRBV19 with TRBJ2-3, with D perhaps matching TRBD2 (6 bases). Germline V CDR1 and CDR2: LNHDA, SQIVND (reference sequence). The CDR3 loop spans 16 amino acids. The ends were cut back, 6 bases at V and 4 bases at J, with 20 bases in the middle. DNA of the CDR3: TGTGCCAGTAGCCCCCTCAGAAGACTAGTGGCAGATACGCAGTATTTT. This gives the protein CASSPLRRLVADTQYF.

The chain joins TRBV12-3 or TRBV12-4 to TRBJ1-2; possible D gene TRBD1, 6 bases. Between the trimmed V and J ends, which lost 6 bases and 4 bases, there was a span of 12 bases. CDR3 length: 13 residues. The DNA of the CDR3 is TGTGCCAGCAGCGACAGGATCTCCTATGGCTACACCTTC. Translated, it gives CASSDRISYGYTF.

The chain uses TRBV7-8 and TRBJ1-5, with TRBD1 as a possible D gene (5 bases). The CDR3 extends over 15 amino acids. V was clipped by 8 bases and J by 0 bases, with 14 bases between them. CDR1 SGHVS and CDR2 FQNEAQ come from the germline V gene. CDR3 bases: TGTGCCAGCGCGATCGCGGGGACTAGCAATCAGCCCCAGCATTTT. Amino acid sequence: CASAIAGTSNQPQHF.

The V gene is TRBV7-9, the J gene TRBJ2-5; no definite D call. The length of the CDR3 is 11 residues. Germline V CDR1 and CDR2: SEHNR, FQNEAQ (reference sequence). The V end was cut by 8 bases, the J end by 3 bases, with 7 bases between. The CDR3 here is CASCFKETQYF. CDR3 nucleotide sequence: TGTGCCAGCTGTTTCAAAGAGACCCAGTACTTC. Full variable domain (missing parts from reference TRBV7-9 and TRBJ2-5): DTGVSQNPRHKITKRGQNVTFRCDPISEHNRLYWYRQTLGQGPEFLTYFQNEAQLEKSRLLSDRFSAERPKGSFSTLEIQRTEQGDSAMYLCASCFKETQYFGPGTRLLVL.

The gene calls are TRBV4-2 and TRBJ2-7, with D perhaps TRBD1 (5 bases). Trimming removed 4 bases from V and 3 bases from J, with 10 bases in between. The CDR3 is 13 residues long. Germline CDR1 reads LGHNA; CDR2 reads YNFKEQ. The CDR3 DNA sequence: TGTGCCAGCAGCCGGGGCAGACTCTACGAGCAGTACTTC. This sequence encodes CASSRGRLYEQYF.

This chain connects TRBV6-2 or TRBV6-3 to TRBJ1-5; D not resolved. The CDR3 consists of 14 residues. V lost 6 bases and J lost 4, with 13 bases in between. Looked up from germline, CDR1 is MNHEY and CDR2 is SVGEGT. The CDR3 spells CASSRFGGNQPQHF. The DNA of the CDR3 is TGTGCCAGCAGCCGTTTTGGCGGAAATCAGCCCCAGCATTTT.

The CDR3, as DNA: TGTGCCAGCAGCTTGATCCCAAGCCGCTCCTACAATGAGCAGTTCTTC. Amino acid sequence: CASSLIPSRSYNEQFF. The rearrangement uses TRBV5-6 and TRBJ2-1; no firm D call. Trimming took off 1 base at V and 0 bases at J, with 11 bases between the two ends. CDR1 and CDR2 (germline): SGHDT, YYEEEE. The CDR3 covers 16 residues.

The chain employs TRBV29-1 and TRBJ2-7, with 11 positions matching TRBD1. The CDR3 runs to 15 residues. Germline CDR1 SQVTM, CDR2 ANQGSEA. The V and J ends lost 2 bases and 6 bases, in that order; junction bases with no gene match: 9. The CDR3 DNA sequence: TGCAGCGTTGAAACCCGGGACAGGGGGGTGGGCGAGCAGTACTTC. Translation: CSVETRDRGVGEQYF.

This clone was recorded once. CDR3 loop: CASSLGGLGADTQYF. CDR3 DNA sequence: TGTGCCAGCAGCTTAGGGGGACTAGGGGCAGATACGCAGTATTTT. The chain is built from TRBV11-1 and TRBJ2-3; 8 bases are shared with TRBD2. The CDR3 sequence is 15 residues long. In germline, CDR1 is SGHAT, CDR2 FQDESV (reference sequence). Trimming took 1 base from V and 4 from J; bases not matched to a gene: 4.

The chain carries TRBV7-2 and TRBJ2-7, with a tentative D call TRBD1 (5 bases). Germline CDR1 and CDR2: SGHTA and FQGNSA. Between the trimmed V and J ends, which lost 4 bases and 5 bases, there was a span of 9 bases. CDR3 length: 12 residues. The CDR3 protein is CASSSRVHEQYF. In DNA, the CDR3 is TGTGCCAGCAGCTCCAGGGTCCACGAGCAGTACTTC.

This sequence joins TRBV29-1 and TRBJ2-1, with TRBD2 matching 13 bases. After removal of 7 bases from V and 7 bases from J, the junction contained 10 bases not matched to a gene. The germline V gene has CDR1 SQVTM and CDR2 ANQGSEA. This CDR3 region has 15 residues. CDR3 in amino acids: CSGFLLAGGPNEQFF. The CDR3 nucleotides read TGCAGCGGCTTCCTACTAGCGGGGGGGCCGAATGAGCAGTTCTTC.

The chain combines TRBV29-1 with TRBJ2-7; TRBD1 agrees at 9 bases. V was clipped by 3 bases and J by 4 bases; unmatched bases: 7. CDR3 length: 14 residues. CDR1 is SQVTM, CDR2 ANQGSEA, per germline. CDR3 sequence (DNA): TGCAGCGTTGATCCGGGACAGGGCGGTTACGAGCAGTACTTC. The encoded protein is CSVDPGQGGYEQYF.

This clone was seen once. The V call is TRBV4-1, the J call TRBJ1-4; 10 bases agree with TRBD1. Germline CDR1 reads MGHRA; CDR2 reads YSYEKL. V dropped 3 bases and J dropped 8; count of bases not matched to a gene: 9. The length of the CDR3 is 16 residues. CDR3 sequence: CASSHILDRGREKLFF. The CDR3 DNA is TGCGCCAGCAGCCACATCTTGGACAGGGGGAGGGAAAAACTGTTTTTT.

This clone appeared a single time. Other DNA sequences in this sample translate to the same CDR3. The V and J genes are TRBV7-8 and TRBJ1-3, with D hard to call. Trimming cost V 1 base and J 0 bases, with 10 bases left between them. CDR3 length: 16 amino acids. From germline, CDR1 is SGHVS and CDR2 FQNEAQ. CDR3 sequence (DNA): TGTGCCAGCAGCTTAGTTTCACAGAGCTCTGGAAACACCATATATTTT. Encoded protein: CASSLVSQSSGNTIYF.

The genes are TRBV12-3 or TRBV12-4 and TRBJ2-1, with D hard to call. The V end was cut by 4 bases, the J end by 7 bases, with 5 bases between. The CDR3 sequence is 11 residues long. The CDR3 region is CASSSRNEQFF. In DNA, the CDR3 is TGTGCCAGCAGTTCTAGGAATGAGCAGTTCTTC.

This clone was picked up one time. The CDR3 sequence is CASSARGGRFISTKNIQYF. The CDR3 DNA reads as TGTGCCAGCAGCGCCCGGGGGGGCCGATTTATCTCAACCAAAAACATTCAGTACTTC. This sequence joins TRBV21-1 and TRBJ2-4; the table names TRBD2, a call not compared with the DNA. TRBV21-1 is flagged as a pseudogene. The CDR3 is 19 residues long.

CDR3 DNA sequence: TGTGCCGGAAGGCCTGAGGGGGGGACAGGGCTCTCTGGAAACACCATATATTTT. Encoded protein: CAGRPEGGTGLSGNTIYF. The chain combines TRBV2 with TRBJ1-3, with 9 bases matching TRBD1. Germline V gene data show CDR1 as SNHLY and CDR2 as FYNNEI. The CDR3 is 18 amino acids. After removal of 11 bases from V and 0 bases from J, the junction contained 17 bases not matched to a gene. The complete variable domain, with remaining parts taken from reference TRBV2 and TRBJ1-3, reads EPEVTQTPSHQVTQMGQEVILRCVPISNHLYFYWYRQILGQKVEFLVSFYNNEISEKSEIFDDQFSVERPDGSNFTLKIRSTKLEDSAMYFCAGRPEGGTGLSGNTIYFGEGSWLTVV.

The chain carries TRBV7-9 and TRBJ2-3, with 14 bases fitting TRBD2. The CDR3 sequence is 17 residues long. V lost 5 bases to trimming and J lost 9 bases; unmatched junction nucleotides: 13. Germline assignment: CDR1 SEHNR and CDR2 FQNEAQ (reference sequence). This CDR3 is CASSPGTSGGLLETQYF. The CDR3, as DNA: TGTGCCAGCAGCCCCGGGACTAGCGGGGGCTTGCTGGAAACGCAGTATTTT.

In DNA form, the CDR3 reads TGTGCCAGAGACGACAGGGACTCCTACGAGCAGTACTTC. It codes for CARDDRDSYEQYF. V and J are TRBV18 and TRBJ2-7, with 7 bases fitting TRBD1. The CDR3 loop spans 13 amino acids. Germline V gene data show CDR1 as KGHSH and CDR2 as LQKENI. With 9 bases clipped from V and 0 bases from J, the junction kept 5 bases outside the gene matches.

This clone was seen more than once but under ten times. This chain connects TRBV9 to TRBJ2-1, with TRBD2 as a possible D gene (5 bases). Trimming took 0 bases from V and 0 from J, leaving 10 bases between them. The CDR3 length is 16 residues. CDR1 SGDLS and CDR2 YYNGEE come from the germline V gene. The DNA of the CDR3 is TGTGCCAGCAGCGTAGTTAGCGATAGCTCCTACAATGAGCAGTTCTTC. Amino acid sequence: CASSVVSDSSYNEQFF.